This T cell receptor beta chain is from a study of cytomegalovirus exposure and HLA in healthy donors. Study results and caveats: Among TCR beta chains, those listed as cytomegalovirus-associated numbered fewer than 200. Analyzed later, most CMV-associated TCR beta chains appeared HLA-restricted.

The sample holds a few counts of this clone. Its cognate antigen is unknown. Germline lookup yields CDR1 SGHTA and CDR2 FQGNSA. With 3 bases clipped from V and 2 bases from J, the junction kept 6 bases outside the gene matches. This CDR3 spans 15 amino acids. Amplification used 60 Vbeta primers and 13 Jbeta primers. Assay: immunoSEQ multiplex PCR; the TCRdb copy retains only in-frame clones and omits some. The sample yields approximately 88,000 clones, around four fifths seen once. Input material: PBMCs. The chain links TRBV7-2 to TRBJ2-5; 7 bases align to TRBD1. This sequence was found in a man aged 50 or older in good health and CMV-seropositive. CDR3 coding DNA: TGTGCCAGCAGCTTGTTATGGGGACAGCAAGAGACCCAGTACTTC. Residues: CASSLLWGQQETQYF. Full variable domain (rest looked up from reference TRBV7-2 and TRBJ2-5): GAGVSQSPSNKVTEKGKDVELRCDPISGHTALYWYRQSLGQGLEFLIYFQGNSAPDKSGLPSDRFSAERTGGSVSTLTIQRTQQEDSAVYLCASSLLWGQQETQYFGPGTRLLVL.